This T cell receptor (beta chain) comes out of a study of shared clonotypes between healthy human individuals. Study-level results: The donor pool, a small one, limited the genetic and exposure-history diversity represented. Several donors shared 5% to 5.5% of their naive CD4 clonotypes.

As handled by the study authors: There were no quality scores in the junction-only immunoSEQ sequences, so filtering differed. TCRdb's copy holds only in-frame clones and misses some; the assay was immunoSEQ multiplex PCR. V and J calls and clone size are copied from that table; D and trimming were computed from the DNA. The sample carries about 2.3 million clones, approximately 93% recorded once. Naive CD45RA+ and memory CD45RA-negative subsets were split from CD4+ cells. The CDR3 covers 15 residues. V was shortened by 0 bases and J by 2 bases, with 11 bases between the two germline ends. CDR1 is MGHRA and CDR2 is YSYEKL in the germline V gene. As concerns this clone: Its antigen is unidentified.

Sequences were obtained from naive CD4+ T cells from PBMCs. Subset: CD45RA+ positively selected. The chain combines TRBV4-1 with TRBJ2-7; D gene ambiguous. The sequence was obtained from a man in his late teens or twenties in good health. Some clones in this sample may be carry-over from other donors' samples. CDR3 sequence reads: CASSQDGQAAYEQYF. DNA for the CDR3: TGCGCCAGCAGCCAAGATGGGCAGGCCGCCTACGAGCAGTACTTC.